The 15 T cell receptor beta chains given below trace back to one sample, sequenced in a study of blood T cells in healthy people across ages. The use of a sample-barcoded 5' primer and a J-beta primer mix characterized a second PCR of roughly 6 to 11 cycles. TCRdb called the 5' RACE reads again in MiXCR, with one record for every CDR3 protein. The table has about 570,000 distinct CDR3 sequences, approximately 25% seen once. The source material was blood. These receptor sequences come from a woman aged 65 to 85 in good health.

As regards this clonotype: A read error may produce the germline difference seen at one junction end. The J gene is TRBJ2-7, the V gene TRBV7-3, with D possibly matching TRBD1 (5 bases). The CDR3 consists of 13 residues. Germline V lookup: CDR1 SGHTA, CDR2 FQGTGA. CDR3 bases: TGTGCCTGCAGCTTAGGGCCGCAGGGCGAGCAGTACTTC. This sequence encodes CACSLGPQGEQYF.

This clonotype was counted a few times. The rearrangement links TRBV7-2 to TRBJ2-1; 7 bases are shared with TRBD1. The CDR3 sequence is 16 residues long. The trim removed 6 bases at V and 6 bases at J, leaving 14 bases unmatched. Germline V gives CDR1 SGHTA, CDR2 FQGNSA. Here the CDR3 DNA reads TGTGCCAGCAGACTAGGCCAGGGGACAGTAGCCAATGAGCAGTTCTTC. This gives the protein CASRLGQGTVANEQFF.

This clonotype has more than one count but fewer than ten. Because it lacks the conserved phenylalanine or tryptophan at the end, this CDR3 is likely a read error. The chain has TRBV7-2 and TRBJ2-7, with 8 bases matching TRBD1. The CDR3 sequence is 14 residues long. CDR1 is SGHTA, CDR2 FQGNSA, per germline. Losses at the gene ends were 5 bases for V and 4 bases for J; bases not matched to a gene: 7. The CDR3 reads CASSQQGGGYEQYS. As DNA, the CDR3 is TGTGCCAGCAGCCAACAGGGGGGAGGATACGAGCAGTACTCC.

As for this clonotype: The junction departs from the called germline gene at one end, perhaps through a read error. The CDR3 sequence: CAGSEGPPSGGVYIQYF. CDR3 nucleotides: TGTGCCGGCAGTGAAGGGCCCCCTAGCGGGGGTGTCTACATTCAGTACTTC. This chain connects TRBV2 to TRBJ2-4; 10 bases are shared with TRBD2. The CDR3 has 17 amino acids. Germline V gene lookup returns CDR1 SNHLY and CDR2 FYNNEI.

This chain connects TRBV12-3 or TRBV12-4 to TRBJ2-1; no firm D call. The CDR3 totals 14 residues. Trimming shortened V by 6 bases and J by 2 bases, and 11 bases separated the two germline ends. The CDR3 DNA is TGTGCCAGCAGCCCTGCCATGACCTACAATGAGCAGTTCTTC. Its translation is CASSPAMTYNEQFF.

A remark on this clonotype: One junction end disagrees with the germline gene, perhaps due to a read error. The genes are TRBV11-1 and TRBJ2-1, with D possibly matching TRBD2 (6 bases). Germline loops: CDR1 SGHAT, CDR2 FQDESV (reference sequence). This CDR3 region has 15 residues. CDR3 in amino acids: CASSLASGSYNEHFF. The CDR3 nucleotides are TGTGCCAGCAGCTTAGCTAGCGGCTCCTACAATGAGCACTTCTTC.

This clonotype appeared many times. This chain joins TRBV4-3 and TRBJ2-7; TRBD1 matches at 10 bases. The CDR3 loop spans 15 amino acids. The germline V gene encodes CDR1 LGHNA and CDR2 YSLEER. V was pared by 3 bases and J by 4 bases, with 6 bases of the junction left unmatched. DNA of the CDR3: TGCGCCAGCAGCCACCTCGGACAGGGGGAGTACGAGCAGTACTTC. This translates into CASSHLGQGEYEQYF.

This clonotype showed up just a few times. The chain couples TRBV6-6 to TRBJ1-1; no reliable D call. The CDR3 is 13 amino acids. Germline V CDR1 and CDR2: MNHNY, SVGAGI (reference sequence). V was cut by 5 bases and J by 4 bases, with 11 bases left in between. In DNA form, the CDR3 reads TGTGCCAGCAGTCTCCTAGGGCCCACTGAAGCTTTCTTT. Amino acid sequence: CASSLLGPTEAFF.

This sequence joins TRBV7-6 and TRBJ2-4, with TRBD2 as a possible D gene (5 bases). CDR1 is SGHVS, CDR2 FNYEAQ, per germline. The CDR3 covers 13 residues. Trimming stripped 1 base from V and 8 bases from J, with 9 bases between. Here the CDR3 DNA reads TGTGCCAGCAGCTTAGGGGCGCGGGACATTCAGTACTTC. This codes for CASSLGARDIQYF.

This chain uses TRBV19 with TRBJ2-2; a weak D match, TRBD2 (6 bases). V lost 7 bases and J lost 3, with 15 bases in between. This CDR3 region has 15 residues. Germline V gives CDR1 LNHDA, CDR2 SQIVND (reference sequence). This chain's CDR3 is CASKRGLGDTGELFF. The CDR3 DNA follows: TGTGCCAGTAAAAGGGGACTGGGGGACACCGGGGAGCTGTTTTTT.

This clonotype was recorded a few times. The rearrangement links TRBV6-4 to TRBJ2-2; 10 nucleotides agree with TRBD2. V lost 6 bases, J lost 7 bases, and 8 bases stayed unmatched. Germline V gene data show CDR1 as MRHNA and CDR2 as SNTAGT. The CDR3 length is 15 residues. The CDR3 nucleotides are TGTGCCAGCAGACTCAGCGGGGGGGCCAACGGGGAGCTGTTTTTT. Amino acids: CASRLSGGANGELFF.

This clonotype was picked up a small number of times. The CDR3 region is CASSSPTGAGEKLFF. The CDR3 region has the DNA TGTGCCAGCAGTTCTCCGACAGGGGCAGGTGAAAAACTGTTTTTT. The chain carries TRBV6-6 and TRBJ1-4, with 8 nucleotides matching TRBD1. The CDR3 is 15 residues long. With 4 bases clipped from V and 7 bases from J, the junction kept 8 bases outside the gene matches. In germline, CDR1 is MNHNY, CDR2 SVGAGI (reference sequence).

The chain couples TRBV18 to TRBJ2-7, with TRBD1 matching over 9 bases. V shed 5 bases and J 5 bases; nucleotides not matched to a gene: 7. Germline assignment: CDR1 KGHSH and CDR2 LQKENI. CDR3 size: 14 residues. CDR3 bases: TGTGCCAGCTCAGCGAGACAGGGGGATAACGAGCAGTACTTC. This gives the protein CASSARQGDNEQYF.

The V gene is TRBV20-1, the J gene TRBJ2-3; tentative D call: TRBD2 (5 bases). Trimming cost V 6 bases and J 6 bases, with 16 bases left between them. The length of the CDR3 is 13 residues. Germline assignment: CDR1 DFQATT and CDR2 SNEGSKA (reference sequence). Written as DNA, the CDR3 is TGCAGTGCGACGGACTCCCCTTCGGATACGCAGTATTTT. Translated, it gives CSATDSPSDTQYF.

This clonotype was seen many times. The gene calls are TRBV18 and TRBJ2-5; a weak D match, TRBD1 (5 bases). The CDR3 spans 13 residues. Germline CDR1 reads KGHSH; CDR2 reads LQKENI. V was trimmed by 8 bases and J by 1 base, leaving 11 bases between them. The CDR3, as DNA: TGTGCCAGCAGCCCCCAGGGCCAAGAGACCCAGTACTTC. This encodes CASSPQGQETQYF.